The rows below give T cell receptor beta chains drawn from one sample of a study of post-analysis software for immune sequencing data. TCRdb analysed the PCR reads with MiXCR anew, one entry per CDR3 protein. The table records about 460,000 distinct CDR3 sequences, around 40% of them present only once. The specimen was blood. These receptors came from a girl aged 5 to 17 with multiple sclerosis. CDR3s include the opening cysteine and the closing phenylalanine or tryptophan. Each record gives: J gene, V gene, D gene, clone size, CDR3 protein, CDR3 DNA. The D gene is left open where the match is weak. Where a row states a size, it is once, few, many or the class of an expanded clone; other rows omit it.

TRBJ2-1,TRBV6-5,TRBD2,.,CASRSTSGTINEQFF,TGTGCCAGCAGATCGACTAGCGGGACCATCAATGAGCAGTTCTTC
TRBJ2-5,TRBV11-2,TRBD1,.,CASSPGTGAIPQETQYF,TGTGCCAGCAGCCCAGGGACAGGGGCGATACCCCAAGAGACCCAGTACTTC
TRBJ2-1,TRBV13,TRBD2,.,CASSVEGLAGGSDEQFF,TGTGCCAGCAGCGTAGAGGGGCTAGCGGGAGGGTCGGATGAGCAGTTCTTC
TRBJ2-5,TRBV20-1,TRBD1,.,CSARDTSRGQGETQYF,TGCAGTGCTAGAGATACAAGCAGGGGGCAAGGAGAGACCCAGTACTTC
TRBJ2-7,TRBV20-1,.,few,CSASGQASYEQYF,TGCAGTGCCTCGGGGCAGGCCTCCTACGAGCAGTACTTC
TRBJ1-5,TRBV28,.,few,CASRTADSNQPQHF,TGTGCCAGCAGAACGGCAGATAGCAATCAGCCCCAGCATTTT
TRBJ2-7,TRBV7-9,TRBD2,.,CASNNPDPSGSYEQYF,TGTGCCAGCAACAATCCCGACCCTAGCGGGAGCTACGAGCAGTACTTC
TRBJ2-1,TRBV15,TRBD1,few,CATSPPWTGGYNEQFF,TGTGCCACCAGCCCCCCCTGGACAGGGGGGTACAATGAGCAGTTCTTC
TRBJ1-2,TRBV18,TRBD1,few,CASSPTGTGGIGYTF,TGTGCCAGCTCACCTACCGGGACAGGGGGCATTGGCTACACCTTC
TRBJ2-5,TRBV7-6,TRBD1,.,CAGSPPPGQGNGKQYF,TGTGCCGGCAGCCCACCCCCGGGACAGGGTAATGGGAAGCAGTACTTC
TRBJ2-5,TRBV12-3/TRBV12-4,.,few,CASSSAPKETQYF,TGTGCCAGCAGTTCGGCCCCCAAAGAGACCCAGTACTTC
TRBJ1-1,TRBV4-1,.,.,CASSQDGRDTEAFF,TGCGCCAGCAGCCAAGATGGCCGAGACACTGAAGCTTTCTTT
TRBJ2-4,TRBV9,.,.,CASSPRTNWDIQYF,TGTGCCAGCAGCCCGAGGACAAACTGGGACATTCAGTACTTC
TRBJ1-1,TRBV7-8,TRBD1,.,CASSSGQGVAAFF,TGTGCCAGCAGCTCCGGACAGGGGGTAGCAGCTTTCTTT
TRBJ2-6,TRBV19,TRBD1,.,CASSETGGSGANVLTF,TGTGCCAGTAGTGAGACAGGGGGCTCTGGGGCCAACGTCCTGACTTTC
TRBJ2-1,TRBV20-1,.,.,CSAPWKEQFF,TGCAGTGCTCCTTGGAAGGAGCAGTTCTTC
TRBJ2-1,TRBV20-1,.,many,CSVSRQGTSYNEQFF,TGCAGTGTCAGTAGGCAGGGGACATCCTACAATGAGCAGTTCTTC
TRBJ2-5,TRBV12-3/TRBV12-4,.,.,CASSGTVRETQYF,TGTGCCAGCAGTGGGACCGTGCGAGAGACCCAGTACTTC